The 14 T cell receptor beta chains reported below all come from one sample, sequenced in a study of blood T cell repertoires in COVID-19. Sequenced by immunoSEQ multiplex PCR; TCRdb stores in-frame clones only, minus some. The sample comprises around 140,000 clones, 75% to 90% of which are singletons, and around 5% rests with the top ten. Sample: peripheral blood. All receptors derive from a human donor in a cohort sampled during active COVID-19.

The chain links TRBV6-4 to TRBJ1-1; D unresolved. This CDR3 comprises 12 residues. Trimming cost V 6 bases and J 4 bases, with 9 bases left between them. Germline-derived CDR1 and CDR2 are MRHNA and SNTAGT. CDR3 residues: CASRGEGTEAFF. The CDR3, as DNA: TGTGCCAGCAGGGGTGAGGGCACTGAAGCTTTCTTT.

V usage is TRBV28 and J usage is TRBJ2-1, with 10 bases that match TRBD2. V was pared by 8 bases and J by 6 bases, with 16 bases of the junction left unmatched. Germline loops: CDR1 MDHEN, CDR2 SYDVKM. CDR3 size: 17 residues. In nucleotides, the CDR3 is TGTGCCAGCTGCCATCGACGGGGCACTAGCGGGACCAATGAGCAGTTCTTC. Residues: CASCHRRGTSGTNEQFF. Using reference TRBV28 and TRBJ2-1 for the parts outside the CDR3, the full variable domain is DVKVTQSSRYLVKRTGEKVFLECVQDMDHENMFWYRQDPGLGLRLIYFSYDVKMKEKGDIPEGYSVSREKKERFSLILESASTNQTSMYLCASCHRRGTSGTNEQFFGPGTRLTVL.

This clone was seen a handful of times. V usage is TRBV9 and J usage is TRBJ1-6; 7 bases agree with TRBD1. V shed 3 bases, J shed 6 bases, and the junction held 3 bases outside the gene matches. Germline V lookup: CDR1 SGDLS, CDR2 YYNGEE. The CDR3 length is 14 residues. Here the CDR3 reads CASSEGAGNSPLHF. CDR3 DNA: TGTGCCAGCAGCGAGGGGGCAGGTAATTCACCCCTCCACTTT. The full variable domain, its missing parts supplied by reference TRBV9 and TRBJ1-6, is DSGVTQTPKHLITATGQRVTLRCSPRSGDLSVYWYQQSLDQGLQFLIQYYNGEERAKGNILERFSAQQFPDLHSELNLSSLELGDSALYFCASSEGAGNSPLHFGNGTRLTVT.

The chain uses TRBV7-2 and TRBJ2-6, with 8 bases identical to TRBD1. This CDR3 comprises 17 residues. With V trimmed by 4 bases and J by 4 bases, 9 bases remained unmatched. The germline gives CDR1 SGHTA, CDR2 FQGNSA. This CDR3 reads CASSSGQGRAGANVLTF. DNA for the CDR3: TGTGCCAGCAGCTCCGGACAGGGAAGAGCGGGGGCCAACGTCCTGACTTTC.

The chain employs TRBV15 and TRBJ2-3; D is unclear. V gave up 0 bases and J gave up 1 base, with 8 bases separating them. Per the germline V gene, CDR1 is LNHNV and CDR2 is YYDKDF (reference sequence). The CDR3 loop spans 15 amino acids. The CDR3 loop reads CATSRDIQGTDTQYF. The CDR3 bases are TGTGCCACCAGCAGAGATATTCAGGGCACAGATACGCAGTATTTT.

The chain employs TRBV19 and TRBJ1-1; the D gene is possibly TRBD1 (6 bases). The CDR3 contains 11 residues. The germline V gene has CDR1 LNHDA and CDR2 SQIVND (reference sequence). The V end was cut by 10 bases, the J end by 6 bases, with 12 bases between. CDR3 coding DNA: TGTGCCATCACTAACAGGGCTGAAGCTTTCTTT. Protein sequence: CAITNRAEAFF.

This clone was found once. V usage is TRBV6-5 and J usage is TRBJ2-7; tentatively, D is TRBD1 (6 bases). The ends were cut back, 9 bases at V and 2 bases at J, with 17 bases in the middle. This CDR3 spans 14 amino acids. Germline CDR1 MNHEY, CDR2 SVGAGI. In nucleotides, the CDR3 is TGTGCCAGTTCGATCGGGACACCGACCTACGAGCAGTACGTC. This sequence encodes CASSIGTPTYEQYV.

This clone has only a few counts. The V call is TRBV5-1, the J call TRBJ2-2; 12 bases line up with TRBD2. Trimming at V came to 2 bases and at J to 6 bases, leaving 8 bases not matched to a gene. The CDR3 has 17 residues. Germline-derived CDR1 and CDR2 are SGHRS and YFSETQ. The CDR3 nucleotides read TGCGCCAGCAGCTTCCTAGCGGGAGGGCCGGAGTCCGGGGAGCTGTTTTTT. Amino acids: CASSFLAGGPESGELFF.

The chain combines TRBV28 with TRBJ2-5, with D possibly being TRBD2 (6 bases). V lost 6 bases and J 5 bases, leaving 10 bases between the germline ends. The CDR3 extends over 12 amino acids. CDR1 and CDR2 (germline): MDHEN, SYDVKM. CDR3 region: CASRIGRETQYF. CDR3 DNA sequence: TGTGCCAGCAGGATAGGGAGGGAGACCCAGTACTTC.

The rearrangement links TRBV6-1 to TRBJ2-2, with a weak D call TRBD1 (6 bases). V lost 1 base to trimming and J lost 0 bases, with 12 bases between them. There are 17 residues in the CDR3. The germline V gene has CDR1 MNHNS and CDR2 SASEGT. The CDR3 DNA is TGTGCCAGCAGTGAAGTAGGCAGGGGTGCGAACACCGGGGAGCTGTTTTTT. Protein sequence: CASSEVGRGANTGELFF.

The rearrangement joins TRBV28 to TRBJ1-2, with TRBD1 matching over 7 bases. The trim removed 6 bases at V and 4 bases at J, leaving 11 bases unmatched. Germline CDR1 MDHEN, CDR2 SYDVKM. The CDR3 sequence is 15 residues long. The CDR3, as DNA: TGTGCCAGCAGCGGGAAGGGGGCTCGGATCTATGGCTACACCTTC. This translates into CASSGKGARIYGYTF.

This chain joins TRBV9 and TRBJ2-3; possibly TRBD2 for D (6 bases). This CDR3 spans 14 amino acids. Deletions cut 3 bases from V and 5 bases from J, with 13 bases between. Germline lookup yields CDR1 SGDLS and CDR2 YYNGEE. The DNA for the CDR3 is TGTGCCAGCAGCGGGGGACTTGGGGTAGATACGCAGTATTTT. This translates into CASSGGLGVDTQYF.

The rearrangement joins TRBV18 to TRBJ2-7, with 7 bases lining up with TRBD2. The ends lost 2 bases at V and 6 bases at J; junction bases unmatched: 7. This CDR3 comprises 14 residues. In germline, CDR1 is KGHSH, CDR2 LQKENI. The CDR3 region is CASSPAPGRGEQYV. The DNA of the CDR3 is TGTGCCAGCTCACCAGCGCCGGGGAGGGGCGAGCAGTACGTC.

The J gene is TRBJ2-2, the V gene TRBV2; 7 bases align to TRBD1. CDR3 size: 16 residues. J was trimmed by 5 bases and V by 7 bases; bases with no gene match: 13. Germline CDR1 SNHLY, CDR2 FYNNEI. In DNA form, the CDR3 reads TGTGCCAGCAAAAAGGGGGTGGCAGGGGGAACCGGGGAGCTGTTTTTT. This encodes CASKKGVAGGTGELFF.